This T cell receptor (beta chain) was identified in a study of spatial heterogeneity in lung cancer. Study overall: Detected beta-chain sequences consistently exceeded alpha-chain sequences. Mean representation of each unique TCR and UMI combination in the raw reads exceeded nine occurrences.

A unique molecular identifier was carried by every single TCR cDNA molecule. One entry per CDR3 protein, called by TCRdb with MiXCR from the 5' RACE reads. Of around 11,000 distinct CDR3 sequences in the sample, 3.5% to 4% were seen once. Per germline, CDR1 LNHDA and CDR2 SQIVND (reference sequence). V lost 10 bases to trimming and J lost 6 bases, with 19 bases between them. The CDR3 sequence is 13 residues long. Relative to its sample, this clonotype is medium-sized (0.01 to 0.1%). This beta chain came through as a stray read in a library set up for alpha chains, and its size says little. Time point noted: sample taken at primary tumor resection. Material for sequencing was whole RNA from tumor, nontumor lung or frozen PBMC, left unsorted. The donors were 65 to 85 patients with non-small cell lung cancer that was early-stage and untreated.

Sequencing was performed on normal lung tissue next to the tumor, taken at surgery. This sequence originates from a male donor with early-stage non-small cell lung cancer. The genes are TRBV19 and TRBJ2-7; D not certain. Here the CDR3 DNA reads TGTGCCACTCCGTGCCCTAAAGTGATCGAGCAGTACTTC. This codes for CATPCPKVIEQYF.